This entry lists 9 T cell receptor beta chains sequenced from one sample in a study of CD8 T cells in Susac syndrome. RNA, at about 0.45 to 1 ug, was reverse transcribed with random hexamers. Each CDR3 protein is one row after TCRdb ran MiXCR on the immunoSEQ multiplex PCR reads. The sample lists some 200,000 distinct CDR3 sequences; about 95% were seen once. The sample was CD4+ T cells from PBMCs. Receptor source: a human donor in good health.

The V and J genes are TRBV7-2 and TRBJ2-1; D uncertain. Trimming removed 3 bases from V and 5 bases from J, with 14 bases in between. The CDR3 contains 15 residues. Per germline, CDR1 SGHTA and CDR2 FQGNSA. CDR3 amino acids: CASSFGASADNEQFF. The CDR3 DNA reads as TGTGCCAGCAGCTTCGGAGCCAGCGCAGACAATGAGCAGTTCTTC.

The chain links TRBV29-1 to TRBJ2-5; 9 bases agree with TRBD1. Germline values: CDR1 SQVTM, CDR2 ANQGSEA. Losses at the gene ends were 6 bases for V and 1 base for J; bases not matched to a gene: 3. The CDR3 covers 13 residues. The CDR3 protein is CSVGQGGQETQYF. The CDR3 bases are TGCAGCGTGGGACAGGGAGGCCAAGAGACCCAGTACTTC.

V and J are TRBV5-1 and TRBJ2-1; D might be TRBD1 (5 bases). The CDR3 consists of 14 residues. Germline V lookup: CDR1 SGHRS, CDR2 YFSETQ. Trimming left V 0 bases short and J 6 bases short, with 10 bases between. CDR3 sequence: CASSLGRVGNEQFF. The CDR3 bases are TGCGCCAGCAGCTTGGGCAGGGTCGGCAATGAGCAGTTCTTC.

This clonotype was observed a few times. V and J are TRBV12-3 or TRBV12-4 and TRBJ2-5; D might be TRBD2 (5 bases). The CDR3 is made up of 12 amino acids. The germline V and J ends were trimmed by 3 bases and 3 bases, with 5 bases remaining between them. CDR3 coding DNA: TGTGCCAGCAGTTTGCGGGAAGAGACCCAGTACTTC. It translates to CASSLREETQYF.

V gene TRBV24-1 combines with J gene TRBJ2-6; D ambiguous. The V gene's germline CDR1 is KGHDR and CDR2 SFDVKD. V lost 0 bases, J lost 13 bases, and 12 bases lay in between. The CDR3 totals 14 residues. CDR3 coding DNA: TGTGCCACCAGTGATTTGTTTCTGTTTCAGGTCCTGACTTTC. Encoded protein: CATSDLFLFQVLTF.

This chain connects TRBV18 to TRBJ1-2; D not certain. CDR3 length: 15 amino acids. Trimming took 3 bases from V and 3 from J, leaving 14 bases between them. Germline-derived CDR1 and CDR2 are KGHSH and LQKENI. The CDR3 protein is CASSPSEGGYYGYTF. The CDR3 DNA is TGTGCCAGCTCACCCTCCGAAGGCGGCTACTATGGCTACACCTTC.

In DNA form, the CDR3 reads TGTGCCAGTAGTATGGACAGTGACACTGAAGCTTTCTTT. The encoded protein is CASSMDSDTEAFF. V gene TRBV19 combines with J gene TRBJ1-1, with a weak D call TRBD1 (6 bases). There are 13 residues in the CDR3. The germline V gene encodes CDR1 LNHDA and CDR2 SQIVND (reference sequence). Trimming left V 3 bases short and J 3 bases short, with 8 bases between.

CDR3 region: CATSDLQGTNTQYF. The CDR3 DNA sequence: TGTGCCACCAGTGATTTACAGGGCACCAATACGCAGTATTTT. The rearrangement links TRBV24-1 to TRBJ2-3, with TRBD1 as a possible D gene (6 bases). This CDR3 has 14 residues. With 1 base removed from V and 7 bases from J, the gap between germline ends came to 11 bases. Germline V gives CDR1 KGHDR, CDR2 SFDVKD.

The chain is built from TRBV29-1 and TRBJ1-2; a possible D gene is TRBD1 (6 bases). Germline V gene data show CDR1 as SQVTM and CDR2 as ANQGSEA. Trimming stripped 7 bases from V and 8 bases from J, with 14 bases between. This CDR3 has 11 residues. The CDR3 nucleotides read TGCAGCGGGCAGAGGGGGGACGGCTACACCTTC. It specifies CSGQRGDGYTF. Full variable domain (rest looked up from reference TRBV29-1 and TRBJ1-2): SAVISQKPSRDICQRGTSLTIQCQVDSQVTMMFWYRQQPGQSLTLIATANQGSEATYESGFVIDKFPISRPNLTFSTLTVSNMSPEDSSIYLCSGQRGDGYTFGSGTRLTVV.